Following are 11 T cell receptor beta chains from one sample sequenced in a study of shared clonotypes between healthy human individuals. As defined, naive CD8 cells were CD45RO-negative and positively selected for CCR7, with terminally differentiated effector memory CD45RA+ cells excluded. The repertoire was sequenced with immunoSEQ multiplex PCR; TCRdb's copy has only in-frame clones and lacks some. This table has roughly 2.1 million clones, more than 85% appearing once. The sample was naive CD8+ T cells from PBMCs. Source of these receptors: a young man in good health. Some clones in this sample may be carry-over from other donors' samples.

The rearrangement links TRBV27 to TRBJ1-3; D is possibly TRBD1 (6 bases). Germline lookup yields CDR1 MNHEY and CDR2 SMNVEV (reference sequence). V lost 4 bases and J lost 2, with 9 bases in between. The CDR3 has 14 amino acids. The CDR3 DNA sequence: TGTGCCAGCAGTTACAGGGCCCCTGGAAACACCATATATTTT. Translation: CASSYRAPGNTIYF.

This clone was detected once. The V and J genes are TRBV6-1 and TRBJ2-7; D possibly matches TRBD1 or TRBD2 (5 bases each). CDR1 and CDR2 from the germline V gene are MNHNS and SASEGT. The CDR3 runs to 15 residues. V lost 7 bases and J 1 base, leaving 17 bases between the germline ends. CDR3 loop: CASTVGQGPSYEQYF. The CDR3 coding sequence is TGTGCCAGCACTGTCGGGCAGGGACCATCCTACGAGCAGTACTTC.

About this clone itself: The same CDR3 can be traced to other DNA sequences in this sample. V gene TRBV9 combines with J gene TRBJ2-1; D unresolved. Germline loops: CDR1 SGDLS, CDR2 YYNGEE. The CDR3 length is 13 residues. V shed 0 bases and J shed 2 bases, with 3 bases lying between them. The CDR3 nucleotides read TGTGCCAGCAGCGTAGCTCCCTACAATGAGCAGTTCTTC. This gives the protein CASSVAPYNEQFF.

This rearrangement joins TRBV6-6 to TRBJ2-2; D uncertain. The ends were cut back, 0 bases at V and 2 bases at J, with 4 bases in the middle. Germline V lookup: CDR1 MNHNY, CDR2 SVGAGI (reference sequence). The CDR3 has 14 amino acids. This CDR3 is CASSYSTNTGELFF. CDR3 bases: TGTGCCAGCAGTTACTCGACTAACACCGGGGAGCTGTTTTTT.

The J gene is TRBJ2-5, the V gene TRBV6-1; 7 positions agree with TRBD1. Trimming at V came to 8 bases and at J to 5 bases, leaving 11 bases not matched to a gene. Germline values: CDR1 MNHNS, CDR2 SASEGT. The CDR3 has 14 amino acids. The CDR3 here is CASGLPEGAETQYF. In nucleotides, the CDR3 is TGTGCCAGCGGCCTCCCCGAGGGGGCTGAGACCCAGTACTTC.

The chain couples TRBV19 to TRBJ2-2, with 8 bases matching TRBD2. Germline V gene sequence: CDR1 LNHDA, CDR2 SQIVND (reference sequence). This CDR3 region has 14 residues. Germline trimming cut 8 bases from V and 3 bases from J; bases unmatched to any gene: 5. CDR3 in amino acids: CASSLAGDTGELFF. In DNA form, the CDR3 reads TGTGCCAGTTCCCTAGCGGGTGACACCGGGGAGCTGTTTTTT. Complete variable domain (other parts from reference TRBV19 and TRBJ2-2): DGGITQSPKYLFRKEGQNVTLSCEQNLNHDAMYWYRQDPGQGLRLIYYSQIVNDFQKGDIAEGYSVSREKKESFPLTVTSAQKNPTAFYLCASSLAGDTGELFFGEGSRLTVL.

The chain uses TRBV29-1 and TRBJ2-7; TRBD2 agrees at 8 bases. The length of the CDR3 is 16 residues. Trimming took 6 bases from V and 3 from J; bases not matched to a gene: 16. Looked up from germline, CDR1 is SQVTM and CDR2 is ANQGSEA. Written as DNA, the CDR3 is TGCAGCGTCCCCGCCCCAGCGGGAGAAACGCGCTACGAGCAGTACTTC. The encoded protein is CSVPAPAGETRYEQYF.

This clone showed up just once. The V call is TRBV6-5, the J call TRBJ2-1; a weak D match, TRBD2 (5 bases). V shed 6 bases and J shed 7 bases, with 13 bases lying between them. Germline lookup yields CDR1 MNHEY and CDR2 SVGAGI. The CDR3 is made up of 13 amino acids. The CDR3 is CASRLGSGNEQFF. The CDR3 region has the DNA TGTGCCAGCAGACTTGGCAGCGGAAATGAGCAGTTCTTC.

Points on this clone: Other nucleotide sequences from this sample produce the same CDR3. The chain employs TRBV14 and TRBJ2-7; unclear D gene. The germline gives CDR1 SGHDN, CDR2 FVKESK. The V end lost 2 bases, the J end lost 0 bases, and 2 bases lay between the germline ends. The CDR3 runs to 12 residues. The CDR3 DNA follows: TGTGCCAGCAGCCAACGCTCCTACGAGCAGTACTTC. It is translated as CASSQRSYEQYF.

The rearrangement links TRBV28 to TRBJ1-1, with D perhaps TRBD1 (6 bases). V was shortened by 5 bases and J by 4 bases, with 11 bases between the two germline ends. CDR1 and CDR2 from the germline V gene are MDHEN and SYDVKM. The CDR3 is 13 amino acids. The CDR3 DNA is TGTGCCAGCAGTGTCGGGACACTCACTGAAGCTTTCTTT. It encodes CASSVGTLTEAFF.

This clone was seen once. The genes are TRBV6-6 and TRBJ2-1; D unresolved. Germline CDR1 and CDR2: MNHNY and SVGAGI (reference sequence). The CDR3 spans 15 residues. Trimming took 2 bases from V and 4 from J, leaving 12 bases between them. CDR3 bases: TGTGCCAGCAGTTACACGCTAGTTTGGTACAATGAGCAGTTCTTC. Translating gives CASSYTLVWYNEQFF.